Shown below are 5 T cell receptor beta chains from a single sample sequenced in a study of blood T cells in healthy people across ages. PCR was performed a second time for 7 to 11 cycles using a sample-barcoded 5' primer and a J-beta primer mix. TCRdb reanalysed the 5' RACE reads using MiXCR and keeps one entry per CDR3 protein. This sample has about 1.7 million distinct CDR3 sequences, with approximately 28% found just once. The source material was blood. Source of these receptors: a woman younger than 45 in good health.

The gene calls are TRBV5-1 and TRBJ2-4; D is possibly TRBD1 (6 bases). The CDR3 is made up of 14 amino acids. Trimming cost V 0 bases and J 13 bases, with 17 bases left between them. Germline V gene sequence: CDR1 SGHRS, CDR2 YFSETQ. The CDR3 DNA reads TGCGCCAGCAGCTTGGACCCAGGGGTCTACGGGCAGTACTTC. Its protein product is CASSLDPGVYGQYF. The full variable domain, in which reference TRBV5-1 and TRBJ2-4 provide the parts outside the CDR3, is KAGVTQTPRYLIKTRGQQVTLSCSPISGHRSVSWYQQTPGQGLQFLFEYFSETQRNKGNFPGRFSGRQFSNSRSEMNVSTLELGDSALYLCASSLDPGVYGQYFGAGTRLSVL.

The chain has TRBV6-4 and TRBJ2-3, with a tentative D call TRBD1 (5 bases). CDR3 length equals 14 residues. Germline CDR1 MRHNA, CDR2 SNTAGT. V gave up 6 bases and J gave up 8 bases, with 18 bases separating them. The CDR3 DNA is TGTGCCAGCAGCCCCCGCGAAGGGGTTGGTACGCAGTATTTT. The encoded protein is CASSPREGVGTQYF.

The chain has TRBV5-4 and TRBJ2-1; D is undetermined. The germline gives CDR1 SGHNT, CDR2 YYREEE (reference sequence). The CDR3 spans 12 residues. V was pared by 0 bases and J by 8 bases, with 6 bases between. CDR3 coding DNA: TGTGCCAGCAGCTTGGTTCCTTATGAGCAGTTCTTC. As protein: CASSLVPYEQFF. The full variable domain, rest sourced from reference TRBV5-4 and TRBJ2-1, is ETGVTQSPTHLIKTRGQQVTLRCSSQSGHNTVSWYQQALGQGPQFIFQYYREEENGRGNFPPRFSGLQFPNYSSELNVNALELDDSALYLCASSLVPYEQFFGPGTRLTVL.

This chain uses TRBV4-1 with TRBJ1-6; possible D gene TRBD1, 6 bases. V was cut by 2 bases and J by 10 bases, with 12 bases left in between. The CDR3 consists of 14 residues. Per germline, CDR1 MGHRA and CDR2 YSYEKL. As DNA, the CDR3 is TGCGCCAGCAGCCAAATCTCCCAGGGGTCACCCCTCCACTTT. Translating gives CASSQISQGSPLHF.

CDR3 nucleotides: TGTGCCAGCAGTCTACAGGGAGAAGCCAAAAACATTCAGTACTTC. Its protein is CASSLQGEAKNIQYF. The J gene is TRBJ2-4, the V gene TRBV28; perhaps TRBD1 as D (6 bases). The germline V gene encodes CDR1 MDHEN and CDR2 SYDVKM. The CDR3 totals 15 residues. V lost 5 bases to trimming and J lost 0 bases, with 11 bases between them.